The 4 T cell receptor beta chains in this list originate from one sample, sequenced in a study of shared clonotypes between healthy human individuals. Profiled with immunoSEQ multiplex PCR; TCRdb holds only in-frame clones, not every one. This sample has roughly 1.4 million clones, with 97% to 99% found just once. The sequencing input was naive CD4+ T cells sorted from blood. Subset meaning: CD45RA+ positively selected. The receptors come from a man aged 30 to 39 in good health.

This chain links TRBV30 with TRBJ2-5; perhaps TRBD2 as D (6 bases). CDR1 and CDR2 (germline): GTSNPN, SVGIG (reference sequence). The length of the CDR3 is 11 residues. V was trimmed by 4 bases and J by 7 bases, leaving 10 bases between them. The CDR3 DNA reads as TGTGCCTGGAAAGCGGGCGGGACCCAGTACTTC. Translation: CAWKAGGTQYF.

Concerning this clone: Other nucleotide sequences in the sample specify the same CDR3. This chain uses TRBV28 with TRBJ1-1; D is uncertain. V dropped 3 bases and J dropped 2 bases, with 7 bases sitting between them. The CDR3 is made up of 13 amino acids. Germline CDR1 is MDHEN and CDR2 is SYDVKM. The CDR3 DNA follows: TGTGCCAGCAGTTTTGTGAGAAACACTGAAGCTTTCTTT. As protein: CASSFVRNTEAFF.

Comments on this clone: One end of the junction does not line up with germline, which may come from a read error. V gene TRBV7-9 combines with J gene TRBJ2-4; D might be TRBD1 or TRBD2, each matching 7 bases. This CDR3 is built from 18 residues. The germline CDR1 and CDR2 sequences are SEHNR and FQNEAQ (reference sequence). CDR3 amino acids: CASSLGAGVDRVKNIQYF. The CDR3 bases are TGTGCCAGCAGTTTAGGGGCGGGGGTCGACAGGGTGAAAAACATTCAGTACTTC. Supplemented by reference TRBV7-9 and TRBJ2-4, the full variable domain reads DTGVSQNPRHKITKRGQNVTFRCDPISEHNRLYWYRQTLGQGPEFLTYFQNEAQLEKSRLLSDRFSAERPKGSFSTLEIQRTEQGDSAMYLCASSLGAGVDRVKNIQYFGAGTRLSVL.

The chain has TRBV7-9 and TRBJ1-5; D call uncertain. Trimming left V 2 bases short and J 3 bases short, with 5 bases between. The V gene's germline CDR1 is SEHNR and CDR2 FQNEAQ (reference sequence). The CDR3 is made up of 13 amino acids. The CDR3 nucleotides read TGTGCCAGCAGCTTAAAGATCAATCAGCCCCAGCATTTT. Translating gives CASSLKINQPQHF.